Listed below are T cell receptor beta chains from one sample, sequenced in a study of blood T cell repertoires in COVID-19. Profiling relied on immunoSEQ multiplex PCR, and the TCRdb table lists in-frame clones only, not all of them. The sample comprises some 190,000 clones, 70% to 80% of which are singletons, and 13% to 15% rests with the top ten. Sequencing was performed on PBMCs or T cells enriched from blood (not recorded which). These receptors originate from a man in his 60s who had been exposed to COVID-19. Both conserved end residues are part of each CDR3. D genes are given only for firm matches. Size values are once, few and many counts, or a class for expanded clones, and some rows have none.

j_call: TRBJ1-1; d_call: NA; v_call: TRBV30; clone_size: NA; cdr3_nt: TGTGCCTGGCGGGAGAACACTGAAGCTTTCTTT; cdr3_aa: CAWRENTEAFF
j_call: TRBJ2-1; d_call: NA; v_call: TRBV25-1; clone_size: NA; cdr3_nt: TGTGCCAGCAGTACCAGGACTGGCCCGAGCTCCTACAATGAGCAGTTCTTC; cdr3_aa: CASSTRTGPSSYNEQFF
j_call: TRBJ2-1; d_call: TRBD2; v_call: TRBV27; clone_size: NA; cdr3_nt: TGTGCCAGCAGTTTATCAGCGGGGTACAATGAGCAGTTCTTC; cdr3_aa: CASSLSAGYNEQFF
j_call: TRBJ1-6; d_call: TRBD1; v_call: TRBV7-8; clone_size: NA; cdr3_nt: TGTGCCAGCAGCGCAACAGGGGGCGGCTATAATTCACCCCTCCACTTT; cdr3_aa: CASSATGGGYNSPLHF
j_call: TRBJ2-7; d_call: NA; v_call: TRBV28; clone_size: NA; cdr3_nt: TGTGCCAGCAGTTTACAGGGCCTCTCCTACGAGCAGTACTTC; cdr3_aa: CASSLQGLSYEQYF
j_call: TRBJ1-1; d_call: NA; v_call: TRBV21-1; clone_size: NA; cdr3_nt: TGTGCCAGCAGCATTCATAGTAAGGACTTGAACACTGAAGCTTTCTTT; cdr3_aa: CASSIHSKDLNTEAFF
j_call: TRBJ1-5; d_call: NA; v_call: TRBV6-5; clone_size: NA; cdr3_nt: TGTGCCAGCAGTTACCGGATTGCCGGGGGCAATCAGCCCCAGCATTTT; cdr3_aa: CASSYRIAGGNQPQHF
j_call: TRBJ2-1; d_call: TRBD2; v_call: TRBV7-8; clone_size: once; cdr3_nt: TGTGCCACCGCCAGGTGGTCCGGGCGGGAGGGCTCAAATGAGCAGTTCTTC; cdr3_aa: CATARWSGREGSNEQFF
j_call: TRBJ2-7; d_call: NA; v_call: TRBV4-1; clone_size: NA; cdr3_nt: TGCGCCAGCAGCCAAGCCGGCAGGGCGGGAGAGCAGTACTTC; cdr3_aa: CASSQAGRAGEQYF
j_call: TRBJ1-5; d_call: TRBD1; v_call: TRBV7-8; clone_size: few; cdr3_nt: TGTGCCAGCAGCCCAGACAGGGATCAGCCCCAGCATTTT; cdr3_aa: CASSPDRDQPQHF
j_call: TRBJ2-7; d_call: NA; v_call: TRBV7-8; clone_size: once; cdr3_nt: TGTGCCAGCAGCGCCCCAGGTCGAGCGGCAAGGTACGAGCAGTACTTC; cdr3_aa: CASSAPGRAARYEQYF
j_call: TRBJ2-4; d_call: TRBD2; v_call: TRBV7-2; clone_size: NA; cdr3_nt: TGTGCCAGCTCCCCGGGAGGGCCGGCCAAAAACATTCAGTACTTC; cdr3_aa: CASSPGGPAKNIQYF
j_call: TRBJ1-2; d_call: NA; v_call: TRBV7-2; clone_size: few; cdr3_nt: TGTGCCAGCAGCTTAGCTGCAGGGTCGGACACCTTC; cdr3_aa: CASSLAAGSDTF
j_call: TRBJ1-6; d_call: NA; v_call: TRBV6-2/TRBV6-3; clone_size: NA; cdr3_nt: TGTGCCAGCAGTACGGGTTCACCCCTCCACTTT; cdr3_aa: CASSTGSPLHF
j_call: TRBJ2-1; d_call: NA; v_call: TRBV7-8; clone_size: NA; cdr3_nt: TGTGCCAGCAGCTTAGCGAGGCTGGGGGGAGTATTCGGGAATGAGCAGTTCTTC; cdr3_aa: CASSLARLGGVFGNEQFF
j_call: TRBJ2-1; d_call: TRBD2; v_call: TRBV27; clone_size: NA; cdr3_nt: TGTGCCAGCAGTTCGTGGACTAGCAGGAATGAGCAGTTCTTC; cdr3_aa: CASSSWTSRNEQFF
j_call: TRBJ1-4; d_call: NA; v_call: TRBV7-9; clone_size: NA; cdr3_nt: TGTGCCAGCGGGAGGGAAAAACTGTTTTTT; cdr3_aa: CASGREKLFF
j_call: TRBJ2-7; d_call: NA; v_call: TRBV11-3; clone_size: NA; cdr3_nt: TGTGCCAGCAGCGCACAGGGAATCCACGAGCAGTACTTC; cdr3_aa: CASSAQGIHEQYF
j_call: TRBJ2-1; d_call: TRBD1; v_call: TRBV7-8; clone_size: NA; cdr3_nt: TGTGCCAGCAGCCCCGACAGGGGGCTTTCCTACAATGAGCAGTTCTTC; cdr3_aa: CASSPDRGLSYNEQFF
j_call: TRBJ2-3; d_call: TRBD1; v_call: TRBV6-1; clone_size: few; cdr3_nt: TGTGCCAGCAGTGAAGAGACAGGGGACGCAGATACGCAGTATTTT; cdr3_aa: CASSEETGDADTQYF
j_call: TRBJ1-2; d_call: NA; v_call: TRBV6-5; clone_size: NA; cdr3_nt: TGTGCCAGCACCGCGGGGTCGGACTATGGCTACACCTTC; cdr3_aa: CASTAGSDYGYTF
j_call: TRBJ2-1; d_call: TRBD2; v_call: TRBV7-2; clone_size: few; cdr3_nt: TGTGCCAGCAATTCGGGACTAGCGGGACTTTACAATGAGCAGTTCTTC; cdr3_aa: CASNSGLAGLYNEQFF
j_call: TRBJ2-1; d_call: TRBD2; v_call: TRBV7-9; clone_size: NA; cdr3_nt: TGTGCCAGCACCCGGGCGGGAGGCAGGAATGAGCAGTTCTTC; cdr3_aa: CASTRAGGRNEQFF
j_call: TRBJ2-5; d_call: TRBD2; v_call: TRBV5-4; clone_size: NA; cdr3_nt: TGTGCCAGCAGCCCGGGGACTAGCGGGAGGGCCGGGGAGACCCAGTACTTC; cdr3_aa: CASSPGTSGRAGETQYF
j_call: TRBJ2-2; d_call: NA; v_call: TRBV27; clone_size: NA; cdr3_nt: TGTGCCAGCAGTTTTCGCACCGGGGAGCTGTTTTTT; cdr3_aa: CASSFRTGELFF
j_call: TRBJ2-5; d_call: TRBD2; v_call: TRBV2; clone_size: NA; cdr3_nt: TGTGCCAGCAGTGGCCGACTAGCGGGAAAAGAGACCCAGTACTTC; cdr3_aa: CASSGRLAGKETQYF
j_call: TRBJ2-1; d_call: TRBD1; v_call: TRBV27; clone_size: NA; cdr3_nt: TGTGCCAGCAGTTTAATGACAGGGGGTCATGAGCAGTTCTTC; cdr3_aa: CASSLMTGGHEQFF
j_call: TRBJ2-1; d_call: TRBD1; v_call: TRBV6-2/TRBV6-3; clone_size: many; cdr3_nt: TGTGCCAGCAGTTGGACAGGGTGGTATGAGCAGTTCTTC; cdr3_aa: CASSWTGWYEQFF
j_call: TRBJ2-1; d_call: TRBD2; v_call: TRBV3-1/TRBV3-2; clone_size: NA; cdr3_nt: TGTGCCAGCAGCCAAGATCTGAATACCTGGGGGGGACCCTACAATGAGCAGTTCTTC; cdr3_aa: CASSQDLNTWGGPYNEQFF
j_call: TRBJ1-3; d_call: NA; v_call: TRBV7-2; clone_size: NA; cdr3_nt: TGTGCCAGCAGCTTAGCGGGCAGTAGCTCTGGAAACACCATATATTTT; cdr3_aa: CASSLAGSSSGNTIYF
j_call: TRBJ2-7; d_call: TRBD2; v_call: TRBV6-5; clone_size: few; cdr3_nt: TGTGCCAGCAGCATAGGGACTAGCGGATCCTACGAGCAGTACTTC; cdr3_aa: CASSIGTSGSYEQYF
j_call: TRBJ2-1; d_call: TRBD2; v_call: TRBV10-3; clone_size: NA; cdr3_nt: TGTGCCATCAGGGCGGCGGGAGATTATAAATACAATGAGCAGTTCTTC; cdr3_aa: CAIRAAGDYKYNEQFF
j_call: TRBJ2-5; d_call: NA; v_call: TRBV10-1; clone_size: NA; cdr3_nt: TGCGCCAGCAGTGATGGGACCGGGGGTCCTCAAGAGACCCAGTACTTC; cdr3_aa: CASSDGTGGPQETQYF
j_call: TRBJ2-2; d_call: TRBD1; v_call: TRBV5-6; clone_size: NA; cdr3_nt: TGTGCCAGCAGCACCTACGCCGGGACAGGGGGCATCGGGGAGCTGTTTTTT; cdr3_aa: CASSTYAGTGGIGELFF
j_call: TRBJ2-7; d_call: TRBD2; v_call: TRBV27; clone_size: NA; cdr3_nt: TGTGCCAGCAGGACTAGCGGGAGAGGAAGGGACGAGCAGTACTTC; cdr3_aa: CASRTSGRGRDEQYF
j_call: TRBJ1-5; d_call: NA; v_call: TRBV6-5; clone_size: NA; cdr3_nt: TGTGCCAGCAAGAGCGGCTTCGATCAGCCCCAGCATTTT; cdr3_aa: CASKSGFDQPQHF
j_call: TRBJ2-2; d_call: TRBD1; v_call: TRBV27; clone_size: NA; cdr3_nt: TGTGCCAGTATCGGACAGGGGGCTATTACCACCGGGGAGCTGTTTTTT; cdr3_aa: CASIGQGAITTGELFF
j_call: TRBJ1-1; d_call: TRBD1; v_call: TRBV6-5; clone_size: NA; cdr3_nt: TGTGCCAGCACCCGACAGGGGGCGGGGGCTGAAGCTTTCTTT; cdr3_aa: CASTRQGAGAEAFF
j_call: TRBJ1-2; d_call: TRBD1; v_call: TRBV30; clone_size: once; cdr3_nt: TGTGCCTGGAGTCCCCGGGACAGATACTATGGCTACACCTTC; cdr3_aa: CAWSPRDRYYGYTF
j_call: TRBJ1-1; d_call: NA; v_call: TRBV30; clone_size: NA; cdr3_nt: TGTGCCTGGAGGATACAGGGAGGGACTGAAGCTTTCTTT; cdr3_aa: CAWRIQGGTEAFF
j_call: TRBJ2-1; d_call: NA; v_call: TRBV7-3; clone_size: NA; cdr3_nt: TGTGCCAGCAGCTTAACCAGCGGTCGGAATGAGCAGTTCTTC; cdr3_aa: CASSLTSGRNEQFF
j_call: TRBJ1-1; d_call: NA; v_call: TRBV4-1; clone_size: NA; cdr3_nt: TGCGCCAGCAGCCCCCGGGTAGTGGAGTACACTGAAGCTTTCTTT; cdr3_aa: CASSPRVVEYTEAFF
j_call: TRBJ2-7; d_call: NA; v_call: TRBV2; clone_size: NA; cdr3_nt: TGTGCCAGCAGTGATGGATCCTCCGCGAGGGAGCAGTACTTC; cdr3_aa: CASSDGSSAREQYF
j_call: TRBJ1-5; d_call: NA; v_call: TRBV25-1; clone_size: NA; cdr3_nt: TGTGCCAGCAGCCCCACAGGGATCAATCAGCCCCAGCATTTT; cdr3_aa: CASSPTGINQPQHF
j_call: TRBJ1-4; d_call: TRBD1; v_call: TRBV19; clone_size: NA; cdr3_nt: TGTGCCAGTAGTAACCCTTACAGGGGGCTAGGAGAAAAACTGTTTTTT; cdr3_aa: CASSNPYRGLGEKLFF
j_call: TRBJ2-7; d_call: TRBD2; v_call: TRBV9; clone_size: once; cdr3_nt: TGTGCCAGCAGCGTAGCTCGGGAGGGCAGGCGGTCCGAGCAGTACTTC; cdr3_aa: CASSVAREGRRSEQYF
j_call: TRBJ1-3; d_call: NA; v_call: TRBV3-1/TRBV3-2; clone_size: NA; cdr3_nt: TGTGCCAGCAGCCAAGATGGGGCTAGCTCTGGAAACACCATATATTTT; cdr3_aa: CASSQDGASSGNTIYF
j_call: TRBJ2-2; d_call: TRBD1; v_call: TRBV5-1; clone_size: NA; cdr3_nt: TGCGCCAGCAGGCCTACACTGTGGACAGGGCCCAACACCGGGGAGCTGTTTTTT; cdr3_aa: CASRPTLWTGPNTGELFF
j_call: TRBJ2-1; d_call: TRBD2; v_call: TRBV7-8; clone_size: NA; cdr3_nt: TGTGCCAGCACCCCCGGGACTAGCGGGTACAATGAGCAGTTCTTC; cdr3_aa: CASTPGTSGYNEQFF
j_call: TRBJ2-1; d_call: TRBD2; v_call: TRBV28; clone_size: NA; cdr3_nt: TGTGCCACACAGCCTAGCGGGAGCTACAATGAGCAGTTCTTC; cdr3_aa: CATQPSGSYNEQFF
j_call: TRBJ2-1; d_call: NA; v_call: TRBV10-3; clone_size: once; cdr3_nt: TGTGCCATCAGTGGATGGAAAGGGGATGAGCAGTTCTTC; cdr3_aa: CAISGWKGDEQFF